One sample yielded the 5 T cell receptor beta chains listed below, sequenced in a study of cytomegalovirus exposure and HLA in healthy donors. The PCR contained 60 Vbeta and 13 Jbeta primers. Repertoires were generated with immunoSEQ multiplex PCR, while TCRdb's copy carries only in-frame clones and drops some. This sample has tens of thousands of clones, with roughly 60% found just once. Sequencing used PBMCs. All receptors come from a human donor in good health.

J is TRBJ1-6 and V is TRBV7-6; TRBD1 agrees at 7 bases. Germline lookup yields CDR1 SGHVS and CDR2 FNYEAQ. With 5 bases clipped from V and 6 bases from J, the junction kept 7 bases outside the gene matches. This CDR3 is 15 amino acids long. In DNA form, the CDR3 reads TGTGCCAGCAGCCTTTCACAGGGGAGTAATTCACCCCTCCACTTT. Translated: CASSLSQGSNSPLHF.

This clone has only a few counts. The rearrangement links TRBV6-1 to TRBJ1-4; the D gene is possibly TRBD1 (6 bases). Trimming left V 2 bases short and J 7 bases short, with 17 bases between. Germline V gene lookup returns CDR1 MNHNS and CDR2 SASEGT. The CDR3 has 16 amino acids. This chain's CDR3 is CASSERGGVTAEKLFF. DNA of the CDR3: TGTGCCAGCAGTGAAAGGGGGGGAGTCACTGCTGAAAAACTGTTTTTT.

The rearrangement links TRBV18 to TRBJ2-7, with 9 bases identical to TRBD1. The V segment lost 3 bases and the J segment 3 bases; nucleotides outside the gene matches: 6. Germline CDR1 reads KGHSH; CDR2 reads LQKENI. The CDR3 totals 15 residues. CDR3 sequence reads: CASSPGQGVNYEQYF. CDR3 in DNA: TGTGCCAGCTCACCGGGACAGGGTGTCAACTACGAGCAGTACTTC.

This clone came up a few times. The chain is built from TRBV19 and TRBJ1-4; D not certain. This CDR3 comprises 16 residues. Trimming stripped 8 bases from V and 3 bases from J, with 19 bases between. CDR1 is LNHDA and CDR2 is SQIVND in the germline V gene (reference sequence). The CDR3 loop reads CASAIGSGMSNEKLFF. CDR3 coding DNA: TGTGCCAGTGCTATAGGCTCCGGGATGTCTAATGAAAAACTGTTTTTT.

The rearrangement joins TRBV7-3 to TRBJ2-1, with D possibly being TRBD2 (6 bases). V was clipped by 5 bases and J by 7 bases, with 18 bases between them. The germline CDR1 and CDR2 sequences are SGHTA and FQGTGA. The CDR3 has 15 residues. CDR3 coding DNA: TGTGCCAGCAGCCCTGGGGCTAGCGTGCTAAATGAGCAGTTCTTC. Its protein is CASSPGASVLNEQFF.